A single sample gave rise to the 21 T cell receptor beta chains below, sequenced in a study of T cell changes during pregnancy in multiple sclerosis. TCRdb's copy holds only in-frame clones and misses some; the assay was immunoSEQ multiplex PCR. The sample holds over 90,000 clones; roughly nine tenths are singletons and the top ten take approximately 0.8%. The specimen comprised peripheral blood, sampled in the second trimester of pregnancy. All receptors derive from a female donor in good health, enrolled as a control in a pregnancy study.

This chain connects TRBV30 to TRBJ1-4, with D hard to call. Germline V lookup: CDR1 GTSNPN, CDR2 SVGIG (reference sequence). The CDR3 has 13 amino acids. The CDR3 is CAIQDGGYEKLFF. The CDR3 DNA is TGTGCGATTCAGGACGGAGGATACGAAAAACTGTTTTTT.

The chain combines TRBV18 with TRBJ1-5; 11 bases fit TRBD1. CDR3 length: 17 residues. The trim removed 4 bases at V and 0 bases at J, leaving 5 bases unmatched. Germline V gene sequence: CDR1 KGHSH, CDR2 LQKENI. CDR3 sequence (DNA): TGTGCCAGCTCACGGACAGGGGGCTCCTATAGCAATCAGCCCCAGCATTTT. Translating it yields CASSRTGGSYSNQPQHF.

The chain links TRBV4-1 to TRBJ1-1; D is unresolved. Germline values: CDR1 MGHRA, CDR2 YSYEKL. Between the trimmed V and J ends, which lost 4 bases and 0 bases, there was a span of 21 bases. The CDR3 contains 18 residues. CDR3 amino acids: CASSLTGGVRRMNTEAFF. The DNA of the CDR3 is TGCGCCAGCAGCCTCACGGGAGGTGTTCGGCGGATGAACACTGAAGCTTTCTTT.

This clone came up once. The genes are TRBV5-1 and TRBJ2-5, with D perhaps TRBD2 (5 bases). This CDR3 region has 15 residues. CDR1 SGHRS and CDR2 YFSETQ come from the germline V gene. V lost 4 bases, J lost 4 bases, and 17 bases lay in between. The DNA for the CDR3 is TGCGCCAGCAGCCCTTCACCGGGGAGCCGAGAGACCCAGTACTTC. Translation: CASSPSPGSRETQYF.

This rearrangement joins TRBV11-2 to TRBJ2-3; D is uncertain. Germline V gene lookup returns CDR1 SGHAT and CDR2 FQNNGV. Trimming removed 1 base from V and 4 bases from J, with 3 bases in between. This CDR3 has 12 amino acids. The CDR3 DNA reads TGTGCCAGCAGCTTAGCTTCAGATACGCAGTATTTT. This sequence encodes CASSLASDTQYF. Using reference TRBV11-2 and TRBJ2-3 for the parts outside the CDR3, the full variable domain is EAGVAQSPRYKIIEKRQSVAFWCNPISGHATLYWYQQILGQGPKLLIQFQNNGVVDDSQLPKDRFSAERLKGVDSTLKIQPAKLEDSAVYLCASSLASDTQYFGPGTRLTVL.

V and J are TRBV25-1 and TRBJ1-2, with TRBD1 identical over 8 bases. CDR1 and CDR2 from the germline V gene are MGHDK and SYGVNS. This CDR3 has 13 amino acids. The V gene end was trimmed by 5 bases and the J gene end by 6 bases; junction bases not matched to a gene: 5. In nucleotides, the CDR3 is TGTGCCAGCAGTTTCGGACAGGGTCATGGCTACACCTTC. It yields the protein CASSFGQGHGYTF.

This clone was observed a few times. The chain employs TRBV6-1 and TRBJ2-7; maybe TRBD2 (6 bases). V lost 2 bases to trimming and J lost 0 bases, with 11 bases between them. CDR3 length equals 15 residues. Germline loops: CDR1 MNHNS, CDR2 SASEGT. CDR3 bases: TGTGCCAGCAGTGAAAAGGGACTGATCTCCTACGAGCAGTACTTC. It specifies CASSEKGLISYEQYF.

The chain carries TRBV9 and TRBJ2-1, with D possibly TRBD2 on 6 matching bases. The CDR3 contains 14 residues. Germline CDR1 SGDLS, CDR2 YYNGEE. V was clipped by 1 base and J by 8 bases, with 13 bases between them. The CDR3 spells CASSVQGGLDEQFF. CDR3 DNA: TGTGCCAGCAGCGTACAGGGAGGTTTGGATGAGCAGTTCTTC.

This chain's CDR3 is CASSLAGGFTDTQYF. DNA for the CDR3: TGTGCCAGCAGCTTGGCGGGGGGATTCACAGATACGCAGTATTTT. The V call is TRBV5-4, the J call TRBJ2-3; TRBD2 matches at 7 bases. J lost 2 bases, V lost 0 bases, and 3 bases had no gene match. CDR1 is SGHNT and CDR2 is YYREEE in the germline V gene (reference sequence). This CDR3 is 15 amino acids long.

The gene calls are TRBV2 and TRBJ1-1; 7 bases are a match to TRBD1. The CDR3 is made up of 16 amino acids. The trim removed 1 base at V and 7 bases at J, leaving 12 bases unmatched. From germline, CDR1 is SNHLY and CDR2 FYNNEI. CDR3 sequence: CASSEGVWGNRGEAFF. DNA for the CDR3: TGTGCCAGCAGTGAAGGAGTTTGGGGTAACAGGGGTGAAGCTTTCTTT. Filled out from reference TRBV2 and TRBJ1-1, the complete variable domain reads EPEVTQTPSHQVTQMGQEVILRCVPISNHLYFYWYRQILGQKVEFLVSFYNNEISEKSEIFDDQFSVERPDGSNFTLKIRSTKLEDSAMYFCASSEGVWGNRGEAFFGQGTRLTVV.

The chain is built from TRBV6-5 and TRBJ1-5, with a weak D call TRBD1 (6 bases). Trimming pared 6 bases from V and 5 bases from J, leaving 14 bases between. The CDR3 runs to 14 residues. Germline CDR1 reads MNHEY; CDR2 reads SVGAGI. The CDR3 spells CASRDSSEHQPQHF. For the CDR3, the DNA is TGTGCCAGCAGGGACAGCTCAGAGCATCAGCCCCAGCATTTT.

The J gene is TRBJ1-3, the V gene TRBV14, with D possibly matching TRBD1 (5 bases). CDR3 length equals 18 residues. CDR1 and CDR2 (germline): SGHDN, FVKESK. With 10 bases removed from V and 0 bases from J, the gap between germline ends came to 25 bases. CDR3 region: CAITKKPLRQRSGNTIYF. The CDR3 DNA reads TGTGCCATCACCAAAAAACCCCTGCGACAGCGCTCTGGAAACACCATATATTTT.

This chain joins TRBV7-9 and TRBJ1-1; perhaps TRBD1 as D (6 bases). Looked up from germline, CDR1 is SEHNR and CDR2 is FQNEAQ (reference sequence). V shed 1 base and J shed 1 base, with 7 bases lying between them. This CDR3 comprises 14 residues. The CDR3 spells CASSLGTANTEAFF. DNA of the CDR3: TGTGCCAGCAGCTTAGGGACAGCGAACACTGAAGCTTTCTTT.

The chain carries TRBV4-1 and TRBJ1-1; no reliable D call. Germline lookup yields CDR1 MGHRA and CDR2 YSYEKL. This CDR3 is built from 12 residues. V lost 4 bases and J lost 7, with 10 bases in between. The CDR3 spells CASSRDLIEAFF. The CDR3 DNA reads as TGCGCCAGCAGCCGCGATCTAATTGAAGCTTTCTTT.

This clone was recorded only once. CDR3 region: CASSPGVLAGGPDTQYF. The CDR3 DNA is TGCGCCAGCAGCCCTGGAGTTCTAGCGGGAGGGCCCGATACGCAGTATTTT. The chain couples TRBV4-3 to TRBJ2-3, with 12 bases that match TRBD2. With V trimmed by 4 bases and J by 6 bases, 11 bases remained unmatched. The CDR3 loop spans 17 amino acids. CDR1 LGHNA and CDR2 YSLEER come from the germline V gene.

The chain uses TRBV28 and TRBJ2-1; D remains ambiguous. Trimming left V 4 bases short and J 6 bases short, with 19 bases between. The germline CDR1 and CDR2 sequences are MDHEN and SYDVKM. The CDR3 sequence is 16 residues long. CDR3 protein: CASSSSSSSYGNEQFF. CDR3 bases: TGTGCCAGCAGTTCATCAAGTTCTAGTTATGGCAATGAGCAGTTCTTC.

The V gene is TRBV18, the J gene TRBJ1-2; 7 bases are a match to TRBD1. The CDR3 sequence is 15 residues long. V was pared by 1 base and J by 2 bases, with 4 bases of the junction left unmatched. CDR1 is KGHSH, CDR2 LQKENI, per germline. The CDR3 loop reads CASSPRSGGNYGYTF. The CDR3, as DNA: TGTGCCAGCTCACCACGGTCAGGGGGGAACTATGGCTACACCTTC.

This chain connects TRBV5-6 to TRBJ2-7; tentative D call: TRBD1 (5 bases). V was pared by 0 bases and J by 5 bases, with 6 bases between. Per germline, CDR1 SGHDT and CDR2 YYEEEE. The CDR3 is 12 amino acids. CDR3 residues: CASSLGGHEQYF. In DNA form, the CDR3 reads TGTGCCAGCAGCTTGGGGGGCCACGAGCAGTACTTC.

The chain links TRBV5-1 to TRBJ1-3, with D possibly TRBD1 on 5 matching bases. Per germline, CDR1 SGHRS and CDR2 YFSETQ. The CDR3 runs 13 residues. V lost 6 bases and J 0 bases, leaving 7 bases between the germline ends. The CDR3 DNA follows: TGCGCCAGCAACCAGGGCTCTGGAAACACCATATATTTT. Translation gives CASNQGSGNTIYF. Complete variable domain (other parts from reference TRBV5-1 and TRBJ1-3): KAGVTQTPRYLIKTRGQQVTLSCSPISGHRSVSWYQQTPGQGLQFLFEYFSETQRNKGNFPGRFSGRQFSNSRSEMNVSTLELGDSALYLCASNQGSGNTIYFGEGSWLTVV.

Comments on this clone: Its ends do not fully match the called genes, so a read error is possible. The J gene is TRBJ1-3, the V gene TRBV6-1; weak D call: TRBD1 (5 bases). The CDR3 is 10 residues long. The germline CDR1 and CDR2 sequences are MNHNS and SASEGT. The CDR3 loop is CASSRRQPGF. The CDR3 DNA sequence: TGTGCCAGCAGTAGGAGACAGCCGGGTTTT.

The CDR3 DNA is TGTGCCAGCACCAACCTGGGGGGGGACTATGGCTACACCTTC. Its translation is CASTNLGGDYGYTF. The chain carries TRBV2 and TRBJ1-2; TRBD1 might be the D (5 bases). The germline V and J ends were trimmed by 7 bases and 3 bases, with 15 bases remaining between them. Germline-derived CDR1 and CDR2 are SNHLY and FYNNEI. This CDR3 contains 14 residues.